The 22 T cell receptor beta chains below were found in one sample sequenced in a study of CD8+ T cells in alopecia areata. In each case, RNA was isolated and then reverse transcribed into cDNA as the sequencing template. The data were produced by immunoSEQ multiplex PCR, yet TCRdb's version contains in-frame clones alone and is incomplete. The table has some 190,000 clones, 51% seen once. This sample's treatment: oral pan-JAK inhibitor, 5-10 mg twice daily. Material: CD8+ T cells sorted from blood, obtained between weeks 51 and 54, from a patient treated with tofacitinib. These receptors were collected from a human donor with alopecia areata.

This clone was detected once. The gene calls are TRBV19 and TRBJ2-5; 8 nucleotides line up with TRBD1. Trimming removed 4 bases from V and 1 base from J; junction bases left unmatched: 8. CDR1 and CDR2 from the germline V gene are LNHDA and SQIVND (reference sequence). This CDR3 comprises 16 residues. The CDR3 coding sequence is TGTGCCAGTAGTAGAACTACAGGGGGGACCCAAGAGACCCAGTACTTC. As protein: CASSRTTGGTQETQYF. Supplemented by reference TRBV19 and TRBJ2-5, the full variable domain reads DGGITQSPKYLFRKEGQNVTLSCEQNLNHDAMYWYRQDPGQGLRLIYYSQIVNDFQKGDIAEGYSVSREKKESFPLTVTSAQKNPTAFYLCASSRTTGGTQETQYFGPGTRLLVL.

The rearrangement links TRBV11-2 to TRBJ2-2, with D perhaps TRBD1 (5 bases). Per germline, CDR1 SGHAT and CDR2 FQNNGV. The CDR3 sequence is 16 residues long. Trimming removed 4 bases from V and 3 bases from J, with 15 bases in between. CDR3 region: CASSSPGHLYTGELFF. The CDR3 bases are TGTGCCAGCAGCTCCCCTGGACACCTATACACCGGGGAGCTGTTTTTT. The full variable domain, its missing parts supplied by reference TRBV11-2 and TRBJ2-2, is EAGVAQSPRYKIIEKRQSVAFWCNPISGHATLYWYQQILGQGPKLLIQFQNNGVVDDSQLPKDRFSAERLKGVDSTLKIQPAKLEDSAVYLCASSSPGHLYTGELFFGEGSRLTVL.

For this clone: The germline gene is not matched at one end of the junction; a read error may be the cause. The V gene is TRBV5-6, the J gene TRBJ2-3, with TRBD2 matching over 9 bases. The CDR3 covers 15 residues. The germline gives CDR1 SGHDT, CDR2 YYEEEE. In DNA, the CDR3 is TGTGCCAGCAGCTTGGAAACTAGCGGGTCGAAGTATGCTCATTTT. It yields the protein CASSLETSGSKYAHF.

The DNA for the CDR3 is TGTGCCAGCAGCTTGGGGGGCACAGTCACTGAAGCTTTCTTT. Protein: CASSLGGTVTEAFF. The chain carries TRBV5-6 and TRBJ1-1; tentative D call: TRBD1 (5 bases). Germline V gene sequence: CDR1 SGHDT, CDR2 YYEEEE. V shed 0 bases and J shed 4 bases, with 10 bases lying between them. There are 14 residues in the CDR3.

The chain uses TRBV30 and TRBJ1-1, with D perhaps TRBD1 (5 bases). The CDR3 sequence is 13 residues long. V was trimmed by 4 bases and J by 4 bases, leaving 13 bases between them. Germline V CDR1 and CDR2: GTSNPN, SVGIG (reference sequence). CDR3 residues: CAWTGPISTEAFF. CDR3 coding DNA: TGTGCCTGGACGGGACCAATAAGCACTGAAGCTTTCTTT.

This clone was found a few times. The chain recombines TRBV25-1 with TRBJ1-1; TRBD1 matches 7 bases. CDR1 and CDR2 (germline): MGHDK, SYGVNS. The junction had 9 bases not matched to a gene; V was cut back by 6 bases and J by 5 bases. The CDR3 has 14 residues. Written as DNA, the CDR3 is TGTGCCAGCAGAAAACCAGGGGGTCGGACTGAAGCTTTCTTT. Residues: CASRKPGGRTEAFF. The whole variable domain, remainder taken from reference TRBV25-1 and TRBJ1-1, is EADIYQTPRYLVIGTGKKITLECSQTMGHDKMYWYQQDPGMELHLIHYSYGVNSTEKGDLSSESTVSRIRTEHFPLTLESARPSHTSQYLCASRKPGGRTEAFFGQGTRLTVV.

V gene TRBV27 combines with J gene TRBJ1-2; TRBD1 matches at 9 bases. Germline loops: CDR1 MNHEY, CDR2 SMNVEV (reference sequence). Trimming took 6 bases from V and 7 from J; bases not matched to a gene: 9. The CDR3 consists of 14 residues. CDR3 in DNA: TGTGCCAGCAGATCCCTACAGGGGGCGCGTGGCTACACCTTC. It is translated as CASRSLQGARGYTF.

V is TRBV5-4 and J is TRBJ1-4; D not resolved. Looked up from germline, CDR1 is SGHNT and CDR2 is YYREEE (reference sequence). The CDR3 is made up of 12 amino acids. With 4 bases removed from V and 3 bases from J, the gap between germline ends came to 4 bases. The chain's CDR3 is CASSRANEKLFF. CDR3 nucleotide sequence: TGTGCCAGCAGCCGGGCTAATGAAAAACTGTTTTTT.

The rearrangement links TRBV29-1 to TRBJ2-7; D is possibly TRBD1 (6 bases). In germline, CDR1 is SQVTM, CDR2 ANQGSEA. V lost 5 bases and J lost 3, with 20 bases in between. This CDR3 is built from 15 residues. The CDR3 DNA reads as TGCAGCGTTTGGGGAATACGGGACATAGACTACGAGCAGTACTTC. The encoded protein is CSVWGIRDIDYEQYF.

The chain has TRBV30 and TRBJ2-3, with 9 nucleotides matching TRBD2. V shed 3 bases and J 5 bases; nucleotides not matched to a gene: 21. Germline V gene sequence: CDR1 GTSNPN, CDR2 SVGIG (reference sequence). This CDR3 has 19 residues. CDR3 sequence reads: CAWSGVLLAGMAYVDTQYF. Written as DNA, the CDR3 is TGTGCCTGGAGCGGGGTCCTCCTAGCGGGGATGGCGTATGTAGATACGCAGTATTTT.

The V call is TRBV5-1, the J call TRBJ2-1, with TRBD2 as a possible D gene (7 bases). V lost 6 bases, J lost 10 bases, and 14 bases lay in between. The CDR3 runs to 12 residues. Germline V lookup: CDR1 SGHRS, CDR2 YFSETQ. CDR3 sequence: CASMEGGHEQFF. The CDR3 region has the DNA TGCGCCAGCATGGAGGGGGGGCACGAGCAGTTCTTC.

The chain is built from TRBV6-5 and TRBJ1-5, with 9 bases aligning to TRBD1. This CDR3 contains 14 residues. CDR1 and CDR2 (germline): MNHEY, SVGAGI. The trim removed 6 bases at V and 5 bases at J, leaving 5 bases unmatched. In DNA form, the CDR3 reads TGTGCCAGCAGGGCCGGGACAGGGTATCAGCCCCAGCATTTT. Translating it yields CASRAGTGYQPQHF.

This clone was counted between two and nine times. The CDR3 bases are TGTGCCAGCAGCTTCGTCAGGGGCTCCTACAATGAGCAGTTCTTC. Encoded protein: CASSFVRGSYNEQFF. V usage is TRBV7-2 and J usage is TRBJ2-1, with D possibly matching TRBD1 (6 bases). Trimming removed 3 bases at V and 0 bases at J, with 9 bases between. This CDR3 comprises 15 residues. CDR1 and CDR2 (germline): SGHTA, FQGNSA.

The chain carries TRBV2 and TRBJ2-1; 15 positions agree with TRBD2. The CDR3 is 17 amino acids. The V and J ends lost 11 bases and 0 bases, in that order; junction bases with no gene match: 8. Germline loops: CDR1 SNHLY, CDR2 FYNNEI. CDR3: CAGQGLAGGSSYNEQFF. DNA for the CDR3: TGTGCCGGCCAGGGACTAGCGGGGGGCAGCTCCTACAATGAGCAGTTCTTC.

This clone came up a few times. The gene calls are TRBV27 and TRBJ2-7; no reliable D call. The CDR3 contains 12 residues. Germline V gene sequence: CDR1 MNHEY, CDR2 SMNVEV (reference sequence). V was shortened by 8 bases and J by 0 bases, with 8 bases between the two germline ends. The CDR3 DNA reads as TGTGCCAGCGGACGTCCCTCCTACGAGCAGTACTTC. Translated, it gives CASGRPSYEQYF.

The V gene is TRBV15, the J gene TRBJ2-7; no clear D. This CDR3 has 12 amino acids. The V end lost 1 base, the J end lost 7 bases, and 8 bases lay between the germline ends. Germline V gives CDR1 LNHNV, CDR2 YYDKDF (reference sequence). The DNA of the CDR3 is TGTGCCACCAGCAGAGGCGAAGAGGAGCAGTACTTC. Amino acids: CATSRGEEEQYF.

The chain couples TRBV12-5 to TRBJ2-1; 11 bases align to TRBD2. The CDR3 consists of 18 residues. Trimming at V came to 9 bases and at J to 4 bases, leaving 17 bases not matched to a gene. Germline V lookup: CDR1 LGHNT, CDR2 FRNRAP. The CDR3 spells CASRIPNSGGVVYNEQFF. The CDR3 region has the DNA TGTGCTAGCCGAATCCCCAATAGCGGGGGGGTCGTTTACAATGAGCAGTTCTTC.

The chain carries TRBV30 and TRBJ2-7; unclear D gene. Trimming cost V 4 bases and J 1 base, with 11 bases left between them. Germline V CDR1 and CDR2: GTSNPN, SVGIG (reference sequence). This CDR3 is 13 amino acids long. The CDR3 loop is CAWTESSSYEQYF. The CDR3 region has the DNA TGTGCCTGGACGGAGTCATCATCCTACGAGCAGTACTTC.

V and J are TRBV29-1 and TRBJ2-5; tentative D call: TRBD2 (7 bases). The V end lost 7 bases, the J end lost 3 bases, and 15 bases lay between the germline ends. This CDR3 is built from 13 residues. Germline V gene lookup returns CDR1 SQVTM and CDR2 ANQGSEA. The CDR3: CSALGGTKETQYF. The CDR3 bases are TGCAGCGCCCTAGGGGGGACTAAAGAGACCCAGTACTTC.

V is TRBV30 and J is TRBJ1-1; perhaps TRBD1 as D (5 bases). The germline V gene encodes CDR1 GTSNPN and CDR2 SVGIG (reference sequence). The CDR3 loop spans 14 amino acids. Trimming removed 2 bases at V and 4 bases at J, with 14 bases between. The CDR3 DNA reads as TGTGCCTGGAGTTTCACCAGGGCTGGCACTGAAGCTTTCTTT. Its translation is CAWSFTRAGTEAFF.

The sample holds a few counts of this clone. The chain couples TRBV7-8 to TRBJ2-2, with D possibly called TRBD1 or TRBD2 (6 bases each). In germline, CDR1 is SGHVS, CDR2 FQNEAQ. The V and J ends lost 6 bases and 6 bases respectively, with 17 bases between them. The CDR3 consists of 15 residues. CDR3 in DNA: TGTGCCAGCAGGTCGCTCCGGGGGCGGGCCGGGGAGCTGTTTTTT. Amino acids: CASRSLRGRAGELFF.

This sequence joins TRBV7-9 and TRBJ2-7; 7 nucleotides agree with TRBD1. This CDR3 is 14 amino acids long. Germline trimming cut 5 bases from V and 1 base from J; bases unmatched to any gene: 5. Looked up from germline, CDR1 is SEHNR and CDR2 is FQNEAQ (reference sequence). CDR3 residues: CASSVPGQSYEQYF. CDR3 coding DNA: TGTGCCAGCAGCGTCCCGGGACAGTCCTACGAGCAGTACTTC.